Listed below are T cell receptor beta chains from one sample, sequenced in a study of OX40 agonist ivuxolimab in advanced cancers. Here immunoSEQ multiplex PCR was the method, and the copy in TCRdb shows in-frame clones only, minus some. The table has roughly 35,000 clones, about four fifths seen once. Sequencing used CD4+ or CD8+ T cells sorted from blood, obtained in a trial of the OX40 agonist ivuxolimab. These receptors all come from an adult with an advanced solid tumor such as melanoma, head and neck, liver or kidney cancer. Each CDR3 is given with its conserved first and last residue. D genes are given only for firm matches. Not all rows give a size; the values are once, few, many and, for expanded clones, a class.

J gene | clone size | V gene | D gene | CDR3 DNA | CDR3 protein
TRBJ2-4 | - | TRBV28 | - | TGTGCCAGCAGCCTAGGGGGGGACAAAAACATTCAGTACTTC | CASSLGGDKNIQYF
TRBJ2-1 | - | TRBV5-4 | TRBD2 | TGTGCCAGCAGCTCTGGTGGGGAGGGCTCCTACAATGAGCAGTTCTTC | CASSSGGEGSYNEQFF
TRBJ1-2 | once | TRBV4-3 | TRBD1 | TGCGCCAGCAGCCAAGAATGGACAGGGGGATATGGCTACACCTTC | CASSQEWTGGYGYTF
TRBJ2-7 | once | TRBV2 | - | TGTGCCAGCAGTGAAGCGAGGAGGGTATTAGCCTACGAGCAGTACTTC | CASSEARRVLAYEQYF
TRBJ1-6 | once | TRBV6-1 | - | TGTGCCAGTCGGGACATTAATTCACCCCTCCACTTT | CASRDINSPLHF
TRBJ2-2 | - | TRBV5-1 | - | TGCGCCAGCAGCTGGGGGGACAAGAACACCGGGGAGCTGTTTTTT | CASSWGDKNTGELFF
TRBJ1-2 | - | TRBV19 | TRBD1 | TGTGCCAGCTTACAGGGGGCGAACGACTATGGCTACACCTTC | CASLQGANDYGYTF
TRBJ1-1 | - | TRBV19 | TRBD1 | TGTGCCAGTAGTATCTGGACAGGGGGGGTCGTTACTGAAGCTTTCTTT | CASSIWTGGVVTEAFF
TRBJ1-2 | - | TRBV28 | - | TGTGCCAGCAGTTCAGGAAGGAGTGGCTACACCTTC | CASSSGRSGYTF
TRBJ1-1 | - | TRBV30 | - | TGTGCCTGGAAGAGGACGGGGTTTAGCACTGAAGCTTTCTTT | CAWKRTGFSTEAFF
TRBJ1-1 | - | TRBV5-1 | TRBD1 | TGCGCCAGCAGCTTGGCCCTCGGGACAGGGGTTTTTGTTGGTAGAGCTTTCTTT | CASSLALGTGVFVGRAFF
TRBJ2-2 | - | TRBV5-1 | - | TGCGCCAGCAGCTTGGGGGGGACCCACACCGGGGAGCTGTTTTTT | CASSLGGTHTGELFF
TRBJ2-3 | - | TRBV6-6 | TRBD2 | TGTGCCAGCAGTCATCCAATGAGCGGGAGGACAGATACGCAGTATTTT | CASSHPMSGRTDTQYF
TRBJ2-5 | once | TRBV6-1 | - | TGTGCCAGCAGCCACGGTCCCAGTGGGGAGACCCAGTACTTC | CASSHGPSGETQYF
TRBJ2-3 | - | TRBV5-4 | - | TGTGCCAGCAGCTTGAACGGGGAGGATACGCAGTATTTT | CASSLNGEDTQYF
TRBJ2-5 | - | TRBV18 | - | TGTGCCAGCTCACCAGGGTCAGCCGGAGAGACCCAGTACTTC | CASSPGSAGETQYF
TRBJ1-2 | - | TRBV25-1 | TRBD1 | TGTGCCAGCAGTGCACAGGGGGCTGATGGCTACACCTTC | CASSAQGADGYTF
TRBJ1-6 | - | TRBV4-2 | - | TGTGCCAGCAGCCAAGATCTCGGGGGAAGCTCCTATAATTCACCCCTCCACTTT | CASSQDLGGSSYNSPLHF
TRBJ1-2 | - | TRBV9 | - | TGTGCCAGCAGCGTAGGGGCACAGACTAACTATGGCTACACCTTC | CASSVGAQTNYGYTF
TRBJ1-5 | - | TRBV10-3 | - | TGTGCCATCAGTGCGGAACAGCTCAATCAGCCCCAGCATTTT | CAISAEQLNQPQHF
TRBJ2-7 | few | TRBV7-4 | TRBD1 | TGTGCCAGCAGCTCCGCCCAGACAGGGCAGTACGAGCAGTACTTC | CASSSAQTGQYEQYF
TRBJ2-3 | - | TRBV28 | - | TGTGCCAGCAGTTTGATTAGAGATACGCAGTATTTT | CASSLIRDTQYF
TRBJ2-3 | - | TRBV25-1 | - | TGTGCCAGCAAACTCACAGATACGCAGTATTTT | CASKLTDTQYF
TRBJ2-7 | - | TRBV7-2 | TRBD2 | TGTGCCAGCAGCAAGACTAGCGGGGGGACCTACGAGCAGTACTTC | CASSKTSGGTYEQYF
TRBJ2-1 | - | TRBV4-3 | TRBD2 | TGCGCCAGCAGCCAAGAAGGAAGCGGGGGCCTTGATCAGCAGTTCTTC | CASSQEGSGGLDQQFF
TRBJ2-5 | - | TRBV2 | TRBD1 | TGTGCCAGCAGTGGGACAGGGGGAGAGACCCAGTACTTC | CASSGTGGETQYF
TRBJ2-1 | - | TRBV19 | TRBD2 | TGTGCCAGTAGTCGGACTAGCGGGAGGTATGAGCAGTTCTTC | CASSRTSGRYEQFF
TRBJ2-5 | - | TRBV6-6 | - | TGTGCCAGCAGTTACTCGACGGGGGCTCAAGAGACCCAGTACTTC | CASSYSTGAQETQYF
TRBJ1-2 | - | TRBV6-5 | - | TGTGCCAGCAGTTACTCCCCCACTGGCTACACCTTC | CASSYSPTGYTF
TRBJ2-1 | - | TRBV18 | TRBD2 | TGTGCCAGCTCACCACCGAAGTCGGGGGGGAAATACAATGAGCAGTTCTTC | CASSPPKSGGKYNEQFF
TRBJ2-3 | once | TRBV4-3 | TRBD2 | TGCGCCAGCAGCCAAGAGGGAGCGGCTAGCGGGGGCCGAACAGATACGCAGTATTTT | CASSQEGAASGGRTDTQYF
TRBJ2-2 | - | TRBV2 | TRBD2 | TGTGCCAGCAGTGAGACTAGCGGGGTGGACACCGGGGAGCTGTTTTTT | CASSETSGVDTGELFF
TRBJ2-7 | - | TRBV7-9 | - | TGTGCCAGCAGCCTGGCCGGCGAGCAGTACTTC | CASSLAGEQYF
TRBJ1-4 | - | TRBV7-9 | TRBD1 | TGTGCCAGCAGCGCGGACAGGGGGCAGGGTGAAAAACTGTTTTTT | CASSADRGQGEKLFF
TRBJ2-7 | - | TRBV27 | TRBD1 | TGTGCCAGCAGTTTAAGGGCCGGGACAGGGTCCCACGAGCAGTACTTC | CASSLRAGTGSHEQYF
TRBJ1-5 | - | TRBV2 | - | TGTGCCAGCAGCATTAGCAATCAGCCCCAGCATTTT | CASSISNQPQHF
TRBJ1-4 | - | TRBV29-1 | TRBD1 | TGCAGCGTTAGGACAGGGGGCGCTAATGAAAAACTGTTTTTT | CSVRTGGANEKLFF
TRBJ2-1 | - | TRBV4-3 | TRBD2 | TGCGCCAGCAGCCATTTAGCGGGAGTTTATTCCTACAATGAGCAGTTCTTC | CASSHLAGVYSYNEQFF
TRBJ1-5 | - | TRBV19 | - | TGTGCCAGTAGTGGCACAGGGTGGGATCAGCCCCAGCATTTT | CASSGTGWDQPQHF
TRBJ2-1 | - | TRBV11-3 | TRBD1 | TGTGCCAGCAGCAAGGGACAGGGGGCGGAAAATGAGCAGTTCTTC | CASSKGQGAENEQFF
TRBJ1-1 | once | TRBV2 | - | TGTGCCAGCAGTGAGGGGACATTCAGCGTTGATTTCTTT | CASSEGTFSVDFF
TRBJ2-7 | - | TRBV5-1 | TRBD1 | TGCGCCAGCAGCTTAGCGGACAGGGAAGGGGAGCAGTACTTC | CASSLADREGEQYF
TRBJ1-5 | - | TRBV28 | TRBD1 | TGTGCCAGCAGTAGTCAAACAGGGGGCGCGGATCAGCCCCAGCATTTT | CASSSQTGGADQPQHF
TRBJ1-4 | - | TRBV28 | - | TGTGCCAGCAGTTTCGGAGGATTCAATGAAAAACTGTTTTTT | CASSFGGFNEKLFF
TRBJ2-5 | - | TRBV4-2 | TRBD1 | TGTGCCAGCAGCCAAGTTACAAGAGGGACAGGGACCCAAGAGACCCAGTACTTC | CASSQVTRGTGTQETQYF
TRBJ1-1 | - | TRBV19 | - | TGTGCCAGTAGTACCCAGGGGTACACTGAAGCTTTCTTT | CASSTQGYTEAFF
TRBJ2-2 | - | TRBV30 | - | TGTGCCTGGAGTGGCAGGAAACCTCTCACCGGGGAGCTGTTTTTT | CAWSGRKPLTGELFF
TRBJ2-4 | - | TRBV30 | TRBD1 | TGTGCCTGGAGTGCGGACAGGGTGGGGGCCAAAAACATTCAGTACTTC | CAWSADRVGAKNIQYF
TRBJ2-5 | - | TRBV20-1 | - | TGCAGTGCCACGTCCCAAGAGACCCAGTACTTC | CSATSQETQYF
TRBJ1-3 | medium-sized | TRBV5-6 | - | TGTGCCAGCAGCTTGGTAGGACAGCGTTACTCTGGAAACACCATATATTTT | CASSLVGQRYSGNTIYF
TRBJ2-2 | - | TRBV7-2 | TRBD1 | TGTGCCAGCAGCTTAAACGCAGGGGGCGATTCCGGGGAGCTGTTTTTT | CASSLNAGGDSGELFF
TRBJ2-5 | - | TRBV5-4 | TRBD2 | TGTGCCAGCAGCTGGGGGACTAGCGGCCAAGAGACCCAGTACTTC | CASSWGTSGQETQYF
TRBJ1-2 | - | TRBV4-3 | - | TGCGCCAGCAGCCAAGATGGGAGCCGAGGGGGCTACACCTTC | CASSQDGSRGGYTF
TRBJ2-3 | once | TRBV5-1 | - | TGCGCCAGCAGCTTGGTGGCTAGCGGCACAGATACGCAGTATTTT | CASSLVASGTDTQYF